The source of this T cell receptor (beta chain) is a study of identical twins. General study points: Beta clonotypes that were abundant in cord blood contained fewer insertions, a pattern absent from memory repertoires. Cross-sectional statistical analysis, not tracking of the same donors, underpinned the conclusions. One should note that invariant MAIT and iNKT cells could partly confound zero-insertion analyses.

TCRdb analysed the 5' RACE reads with MiXCR anew, one entry per CDR3 protein. Here the sample spans about 530,000 distinct CDR3 sequences, approximately 20% being singletons. Comments on this clonotype: Its target is unknown.

V was pared by 3 bases and J by 4 bases, with 10 bases of the junction left unmatched. Germline CDR1 and CDR2: SGHVS and FQNEAQ. This CDR3 spans 16 amino acids. This sample also belongs to another study, concerning yellow fever vaccine responses in identical twins.

The specimen was CD4+ T cells sorted from blood. The chain employs TRBV7-8 and TRBJ2-5; TRBD1 aligns across 8 bases. The source of this sequence is a woman aged 18-30 years in good health. The CDR3 region is CASSLAGTGVGETQYF. The CDR3 DNA is TGTGCCAGCAGCTTGGCCGGGACAGGAGTGGGAGAGACCCAGTACTTC.